The 29 T cell receptor beta chains presented below share a single source sample, sequenced in a study of T cell responses to AZD1222 COVID-19 vaccine. Sequencing used immunoSEQ multiplex PCR; TCRdb keeps in-frame clones, though not all of them. The data contain some 99,000 clones, around 87% of them singletons. The sequences come from peripheral blood, collected 28 days after the second AZD1222 dose. The receptors here all came from an adult who received the AZD1222 COVID-19 vaccine.

J is TRBJ1-1 and V is TRBV4-1; 10 nucleotides match TRBD1. Germline V gene data show CDR1 as MGHRA and CDR2 as YSYEKL. With V trimmed by 4 bases and J by 4 bases, 6 bases remained unmatched. This CDR3 contains 15 residues. The CDR3 DNA reads TGCGCCAGCAGCCCGGGAGGACAGGGGGTCACTGAAGCTTTCTTT. Translated, it gives CASSPGGQGVTEAFF.

The chain joins TRBV5-6 to TRBJ1-2, with TRBD1 matching 7 bases. The CDR3 extends over 14 amino acids. Germline V gene data show CDR1 as SGHDT and CDR2 as YYEEEE. J lost 8 bases, V lost 0 bases, and 7 bases had no gene match. The CDR3 protein is CASSLDSGTAGYTF. Here the CDR3 DNA reads TGTGCCAGCAGCTTGGATTCCGGGACAGCCGGCTACACCTTC.

A note on this clone: The junction differs from germline at one of its ends, possibly a read error. V usage is TRBV4-1 and J usage is TRBJ2-1; 9 bases align to TRBD2. CDR1 and CDR2 from the germline V gene are MGHRA and YSYEKL. The CDR3 covers 17 residues. CDR3 residues: CASSEEYTSGRYGEQFF. CDR3 nucleotides: TGCGCCAGCAGCGAAGAGTATACTAGCGGGCGCTACGGGGAGCAGTTCTTC.

This chain connects TRBV6-5 to TRBJ1-2; 8 bases align to TRBD1. V was clipped by 5 bases and J by 8 bases; unmatched bases: 7. In germline, CDR1 is MNHEY, CDR2 SVGAGI. The CDR3 length is 13 residues. CDR3 region: CASSRTGISGYTF. CDR3 DNA: TGTGCCAGCAGTCGGACAGGGATAAGCGGCTACACCTTC.

The chain carries TRBV10-3 and TRBJ1-1; 8 bases match TRBD1. CDR1 ENHRY and CDR2 SYGVKD come from the germline V gene. V trimming: 0 bases; J trimming: 10 bases; junction bases outside the gene matches: 1. The CDR3 is 12 amino acids. The CDR3: CAISESTGVAFF. The CDR3 DNA follows: TGTGCCATCAGTGAGTCGACAGGGGTAGCTTTCTTT.

This rearrangement joins TRBV6-6 to TRBJ1-1; D ambiguous. The CDR3 runs 15 residues. V dropped 6 bases and J dropped 1 base, with 15 bases sitting between them. Germline lookup yields CDR1 MNHNY and CDR2 SVGAGI (reference sequence). Here the CDR3 DNA reads TGTGCCAGCAGGAATCAAAAGGAGGGGAACACTGAAGCTTTCTTT. Amino acid sequence: CASRNQKEGNTEAFF.

In DNA, the CDR3 is TGTGCCTGGGCCCGAGGGGGGAACACTGAAGCTTTCTTT. Protein product: CAWARGGNTEAFF. The V call is TRBV30, the J call TRBJ1-1; a possible D gene is TRBD1 (6 bases). V lost 5 bases and J lost 1, with 11 bases in between. Germline V gene data show CDR1 as GTSNPN and CDR2 as SVGIG (reference sequence). CDR3 length equals 13 residues. The full variable domain, rest sourced from reference TRBV30 and TRBJ1-1, is SQTIHQWPATLVQPVGSPLSLECTVEGTSNPNLYWYRQAAGRGLQLLFYSVGIGQISSEVPQNLSASRPQDRQFILSSKKLLLSDSGFYLCAWARGGNTEAFFGQGTRLTVV.

There are a few counts of this clone. This chain links TRBV18 with TRBJ2-1, with D possibly being TRBD1 or TRBD2 (5 bases each). CDR3 size: 19 residues. CDR1 and CDR2 from the germline V gene are KGHSH and LQKENI. V dropped 3 bases and J dropped 1 base, with 22 bases sitting between them. Here the CDR3 DNA reads TGTGCCAGCTCACCCCCCCCGGGGCATGGGGGTCGGTCCTACAATGAGCAGTTCTTC. This codes for CASSPPPGHGGRSYNEQFF.

The gene calls are TRBV7-9 and TRBJ1-5; D unclear. The germline gives CDR1 SEHNR, CDR2 FQNEAQ (reference sequence). The CDR3 sequence is 15 residues long. V dropped 0 bases and J dropped 3 bases, with 9 bases sitting between them. CDR3 coding DNA: TGTGCCAGCAGCTTAGCAGGGTCCAACAATCAGCCCCAGCATTTT. Translated: CASSLAGSNNQPQHF.

The chain employs TRBV27 and TRBJ2-1; D gene ambiguous. V was cut by 6 bases and J by 9 bases, with 12 bases left in between. Germline V gene data show CDR1 as MNHEY and CDR2 as SMNVEV (reference sequence). The CDR3 has 12 amino acids. CDR3 nucleotides: TGTGCCAGCAGGCCCTGGAGAGGTGAGCAGTTCTTC. This codes for CASRPWRGEQFF.

This clone showed up just once. This chain uses TRBV28 with TRBJ1-2; D perhaps matches TRBD1 (5 bases). V gave up 8 bases and J gave up 6 bases, with 19 bases separating them. The V gene's germline CDR1 is MDHEN and CDR2 SYDVKM. There are 14 residues in the CDR3. The CDR3 sequence is CASCIWGLEDGYTF. CDR3 in DNA: TGTGCCAGCTGCATTTGGGGCCTAGAAGATGGCTACACCTTC.

As DNA, the CDR3 is TGTGCCACCAGCAGAGGAGTGGCCGGAAACACCATATATTTT. It encodes CATSRGVAGNTIYF. This chain links TRBV15 with TRBJ1-3, with D uncertain. CDR1 and CDR2 (germline): LNHNV, YYDKDF (reference sequence). V was pared by 1 base and J by 4 bases, with 8 bases between. The CDR3 sequence is 14 residues long.

Here the CDR3 reads CATKVETASNQPQHF. The CDR3 nucleotides are TGTGCCACCAAGGTTGAAACAGCTAGCAATCAGCCCCAGCATTTT. The rearrangement joins TRBV10-3 to TRBJ1-5; no reliable D call. Germline assignment: CDR1 ENHRY and CDR2 SYGVKD. This CDR3 comprises 15 residues. The V end lost 10 bases, the J end lost 0 bases, and 16 bases lay between the germline ends.

This chain links TRBV28 with TRBJ2-1, with D maybe TRBD2 (5 bases). This CDR3 is 14 amino acids long. Germline V lookup: CDR1 MDHEN, CDR2 SYDVKM. Deletions cut 3 bases from V and 8 bases from J, with 14 bases between. The CDR3 reads CASSFILASYEQFF. The CDR3, as DNA: TGTGCCAGCAGTTTTATCCTAGCTTCCTATGAGCAGTTCTTC.

The chain recombines TRBV4-2 with TRBJ2-7; 15 bases fit TRBD2. The V gene end was trimmed by 2 bases and the J gene end by 6 bases; junction bases not matched to a gene: 11. CDR1 and CDR2 (germline): LGHNA, YNFKEQ. The CDR3 covers 18 residues. The CDR3 reads CASSQFSGTSGRPSEQYF. The CDR3, as DNA: TGTGCCAGCAGCCAATTTTCCGGGACTAGCGGGAGGCCATCCGAGCAGTACTTC.

This clone was seen a single time. This rearrangement joins TRBV18 to TRBJ2-3; D is uncertain. The germline V gene encodes CDR1 KGHSH and CDR2 LQKENI. The germline V and J ends were trimmed by 0 bases and 2 bases, with 3 bases remaining between them. The CDR3 covers 13 residues. The CDR3 DNA sequence: TGTGCCAGCTCACCACCAACCACAGATACGCAGTATTTT. It yields the protein CASSPPTTDTQYF.

The V call is TRBV7-3, the J call TRBJ2-1; TRBD2 agrees at 11 bases. The V gene's germline CDR1 is SGHTA and CDR2 FQGTGA. V gave up 5 bases and J gave up 4 bases; unmatched junction bases: 10. The CDR3 extends over 17 amino acids. DNA for the CDR3: TGTGCCAGCAGCCGTTATAGCGGGAGGGCCGGTTACAATGAGCAGTTCTTC. Translation gives CASSRYSGRAGYNEQFF.

In its sample, this clone was seen a few times. V and J are TRBV7-2 and TRBJ1-3; possibly TRBD1 for D (5 bases). V was pared by 3 bases and J by 0 bases, with 15 bases between. The CDR3 sequence is 17 residues long. Germline loops: CDR1 SGHTA, CDR2 FQGNSA. The CDR3 spells CASSLGGHRPSGNTIYF. The CDR3 nucleotides read TGTGCCAGCAGCTTGGGTGGACACCGGCCCTCTGGAAACACCATATATTTT.

The chain uses TRBV5-1 and TRBJ1-4, with D perhaps matching TRBD1 (5 bases). V was trimmed by 1 base and J by 6 bases, leaving 10 bases between them. The CDR3 is 14 residues long. Germline-derived CDR1 and CDR2 are SGHRS and YFSETQ. The CDR3 sequence: CASSLIGGDEKLFF. CDR3 nucleotides: TGCGCCAGCAGCTTGATTGGGGGGGATGAAAAACTGTTTTTT.

This rearrangement joins TRBV19 to TRBJ1-3; 7 bases are shared with TRBD1. Germline-derived CDR1 and CDR2 are LNHDA and SQIVND (reference sequence). V lost 7 bases to trimming and J lost 0 bases; unmatched junction nucleotides: 6. This CDR3 comprises 15 residues. The CDR3 DNA reads as TGTGCCAGTACCAGGGACAGCTTCTCTGGAAACACCATATATTTT. Translating it yields CASTRDSFSGNTIYF.

The genes are TRBV10-3 and TRBJ2-7; D could derive from TRBD1 or TRBD2 (5 bases each). The CDR3 covers 13 residues. V gave up 4 bases and J gave up 2 bases, with 9 bases separating them. Germline V gives CDR1 ENHRY, CDR2 SYGVKD. The CDR3 region is CAISGDRTYEQYF. CDR3 coding DNA: TGTGCCATCAGTGGGGACCGAACCTACGAGCAGTACTTC.

The chain couples TRBV7-9 to TRBJ2-3, with TRBD2 identical over 13 bases. CDR1 and CDR2 (germline): SEHNR, FQNEAQ (reference sequence). The J segment lost 4 bases and the V segment lost 7 bases, leaving 5 bases of the junction unmatched. CDR3 length: 15 residues. The CDR3 protein is CASTLTSGGADTQYF. The DNA for the CDR3 is TGTGCCAGCACCCTTACTAGCGGGGGGGCAGATACGCAGTATTTT.

Here the CDR3 reads CASSSRFADTQYF. The CDR3 DNA reads TGTGCCAGCAGTTCACGTTTCGCAGATACGCAGTATTTT. The chain has TRBV6-4 and TRBJ2-3; no clear D gene. Germline V lookup: CDR1 MRHNA, CDR2 SNTAGT. Between the trimmed V and J ends, which lost 5 bases and 4 bases, there was a span of 10 bases. The CDR3 contains 13 residues.

The rearrangement links TRBV3-1 (or the pseudogene TRBV3-2) to TRBJ2-3; a possible D gene is TRBD1 (5 bases). V shed 1 base and J shed 0 bases, with 14 bases lying between them. The length of the CDR3 is 17 residues. The V gene's germline CDR1 is LGHDT and CDR2 YNNKEL (reference sequence). The DNA for the CDR3 is TGTGCCAGCAGCCAAGTCCAGGGTTCACCGAGCACAGATACGCAGTATTTT. It yields the protein CASSQVQGSPSTDTQYF.

This clone was picked up a small number of times. The rearrangement joins TRBV27 to TRBJ2-7, with D possibly matching TRBD2 (5 bases). Deletions cut 6 bases from V and 7 bases from J, with 13 bases between. The CDR3 is 12 residues long. CDR1 MNHEY and CDR2 SMNVEV come from the germline V gene (reference sequence). The CDR3 DNA reads as TGTGCCAGCAGAATCGGCAGCGGAGAGCAGTACTTC. It translates to CASRIGSGEQYF.

The chain couples TRBV6-6 to TRBJ2-5; a possible D gene is TRBD1 (6 bases). In germline, CDR1 is MNHNY, CDR2 SVGAGI (reference sequence). CDR3 size: 15 residues. Trimming took 0 bases from V and 2 from J, leaving 10 bases between them. The CDR3 region is CASSYSEQGQETQYF. The CDR3 DNA reads TGTGCCAGCAGTTACTCGGAACAGGGACAAGAGACCCAGTACTTC.

This clone came up once. The chain carries TRBV19 and TRBJ1-2; tentatively, D is TRBD1 (6 bases). The V and J ends lost 7 bases and 4 bases respectively, with 16 bases between them. The CDR3 consists of 14 residues. Germline V lookup: CDR1 LNHDA, CDR2 SQIVND (reference sequence). The CDR3 nucleotides are TGTGCCAGTAATCCCGACAGGAGTCTCTATGGCTACACCTTC. It translates to CASNPDRSLYGYTF.

CDR3 sequence (DNA): TGTGCCAGCAGCTTCTCCGGAAACAGGGATCAGGTACAGGGCTACACCTTC. Translating it yields CASSFSGNRDQVQGYTF. The rearrangement uses TRBV7-9 and TRBJ1-2, with a possible D match to TRBD1 (6 bases). V lost 3 bases and J lost 8, with 25 bases in between. The CDR3 loop spans 17 amino acids. CDR1 SEHNR and CDR2 FQNEAQ come from the germline V gene (reference sequence).

The chain links TRBV7-9 to TRBJ2-3; 7 bases are a match to TRBD1. The germline V gene encodes CDR1 SEHNR and CDR2 FQNEAQ (reference sequence). The CDR3 length is 17 residues. With 1 base clipped from V and 6 bases from J, the junction kept 13 bases outside the gene matches. DNA for the CDR3: TGTGCCAGCAGCTTAGGACAGGGATCCCCCTCGTCCGATACGCAGTATTTT. The encoded protein is CASSLGQGSPSSDTQYF.